The 28 T cell receptor beta chains given below trace back to one sample, sequenced in a study of blood T cell repertoires in COVID-19. The assay was immunoSEQ multiplex PCR, and TCRdb's table has in-frame clones only and misses some. The sample records about 140,000 clones, 80% to 90% being singletons. Sample: PBMCs or T cells enriched from blood (not recorded which). Receptor source: a man aged 55-75 years who had recovered from COVID-19.

V is TRBV19 and J is TRBJ2-7; 7 nucleotides agree with TRBD2. Germline trimming cut 7 bases from V and 0 bases from J; bases unmatched to any gene: 6. Per the germline V gene, CDR1 is LNHDA and CDR2 is SQIVND (reference sequence). There are 14 residues in the CDR3. The CDR3 DNA follows: TGTGCCAGTATGGAGGGAGGGCACTCCTACGAGCAGTACTTC. Its translation is CASMEGGHSYEQYF.

CDR3 in amino acids: CASSQHPGTGEGKTQYF. In DNA form, the CDR3 reads TGCGCCAGCAGCCAACACCCCGGGACAGGGGAAGGAAAGACCCAGTACTTC. V and J are TRBV4-1 and TRBJ2-5; the match to TRBD1 covers 10 bases. Germline assignment: CDR1 MGHRA and CDR2 YSYEKL. The CDR3 has 17 amino acids. V lost 2 bases to trimming and J lost 6 bases; unmatched junction nucleotides: 12.

This chain links TRBV3-1 (or the pseudogene TRBV3-2) with TRBJ1-2; D is perhaps TRBD1 (5 bases). The CDR3 length is 12 residues. With 6 bases removed from V and 2 bases from J, the gap between germline ends came to 7 bases. Germline V gene data show CDR1 as LGHDT and CDR2 as YNNKEL (reference sequence). The DNA of the CDR3 is TGTGCCAGCAGTACAGGCAACTATGGCTACACCTTC. It is translated as CASSTGNYGYTF.

The CDR3 DNA reads as TGTGCCAGTAGTACTTGGGGAGGTGAAAAACTGTTTTTT. Its protein product is CASSTWGGEKLFF. V gene TRBV19 combines with J gene TRBJ1-4, with D unclear. Germline values: CDR1 LNHDA, CDR2 SQIVND (reference sequence). V was cut by 4 bases and J by 7 bases, with 10 bases left in between. This CDR3 comprises 13 residues.

The J gene is TRBJ1-2, the V gene TRBV2; a weak D match, TRBD1 (5 bases). The germline V and J ends were trimmed by 6 bases and 6 bases, with 26 bases remaining between them. Germline V gene data show CDR1 as SNHLY and CDR2 as FYNNEI. The CDR3 consists of 17 residues. CDR3 sequence reads: CASSLFSWGGSNDGYTF. The CDR3, as DNA: TGTGCCAGCAGCTTATTCTCATGGGGGGGGAGCAATGATGGCTACACCTTC.

The J gene is TRBJ1-5, the V gene TRBV28; perhaps TRBD1 as D (5 bases). The germline V and J ends were trimmed by 6 bases and 0 bases, with 15 bases remaining between them. The germline CDR1 and CDR2 sequences are MDHEN and SYDVKM. CDR3 length equals 16 residues. The CDR3 sequence: CASSSLDIYSNQPQHF. The CDR3 DNA reads as TGTGCCAGCAGCTCACTGGACATTTATAGCAATCAGCCCCAGCATTTT. Full variable domain (outside the CDR3, taken from reference TRBV28 and TRBJ1-5): DVKVTQSSRYLVKRTGEKVFLECVQDMDHENMFWYRQDPGLGLRLIYFSYDVKMKEKGDIPEGYSVSREKKERFSLILESASTNQTSMYLCASSSLDIYSNQPQHFGDGTRLSIL.

In its sample, this clone was seen once. V usage is TRBV9 and J usage is TRBJ2-5; 9 positions agree with TRBD2. This CDR3 contains 16 residues. CDR1 and CDR2 from the germline V gene are SGDLS and YYNGEE. V lost 0 bases and J lost 4; bases outside the gene matches: 7. The CDR3 protein is CASSVGLLAGLETQYF. Written as DNA, the CDR3 is TGTGCCAGCAGCGTAGGTCTCCTAGCGGGATTAGAGACCCAGTACTTC.

J is TRBJ1-1 and V is TRBV5-1; unclear D gene. CDR1 and CDR2 (germline): SGHRS, YFSETQ. The CDR3 sequence is 14 residues long. V was clipped by 5 bases and J by 2 bases, with 13 bases between them. In nucleotides, the CDR3 is TGCGCCAGCAGTTTCGACGGGGTAAACACTGAAGCTTTCTTT. This translates into CASSFDGVNTEAFF.

The chain is built from TRBV10-3 and TRBJ2-7; 9 bases are shared with TRBD1. V was clipped by 6 bases and J by 4 bases; unmatched bases: 10. This CDR3 comprises 15 residues. Germline CDR1 ENHRY, CDR2 SYGVKD. The CDR3 loop reads CAISARGQGLYEQYF. Written as DNA, the CDR3 is TGTGCCATCAGCGCCCGAGGACAGGGGTTGTACGAGCAGTACTTC.

The chain is built from TRBV12-3 or TRBV12-4 and TRBJ2-7; D is perhaps TRBD1 (5 bases). The V end was cut by 1 base, the J end by 4 bases, with 8 bases between. This CDR3 has 13 amino acids. Here the CDR3 reads CASSLGQKYEQYF. The CDR3 DNA reads TGTGCCAGCAGTTTAGGACAGAAATACGAGCAGTACTTC.

The rearrangement links TRBV2 to TRBJ1-1; 12 bases are a match to TRBD1. Per the germline V gene, CDR1 is SNHLY and CDR2 is FYNNEI. V shed 6 bases and J 6 bases; nucleotides not matched to a gene: 11. The CDR3 totals 16 residues. Here the CDR3 DNA reads TGTGCCAGCAGCCGGGACAGGGGGCGCCTCTTATCTGAAGCTTTCTTT. This gives the protein CASSRDRGRLLSEAFF.

The chain recombines TRBV7-9 with TRBJ2-2; the D gene is possibly TRBD1 (5 bases). The CDR3 extends over 16 amino acids. Trimming pared 3 bases from V and 4 bases from J, leaving 15 bases between. Per germline, CDR1 SEHNR and CDR2 FQNEAQ (reference sequence). The CDR3 loop is CASSFLLGEGTGELFF. The DNA for the CDR3 is TGTGCCAGCAGCTTCTTGCTAGGGGAAGGCACCGGGGAGCTGTTTTTT. Combining the CDR3 with reference TRBV7-9 and TRBJ2-2 gives the whole variable domain DTGVSQNPRHKITKRGQNVTFRCDPISEHNRLYWYRQTLGQGPEFLTYFQNEAQLEKSRLLSDRFSAERPKGSFSTLEIQRTEQGDSAMYLCASSFLLGEGTGELFFGEGSRLTVL.

This rearrangement joins TRBV4-1 to TRBJ2-6; 8 nucleotides match TRBD1. The V gene end was trimmed by 3 bases and the J gene end by 5 bases; junction bases not matched to a gene: 9. The CDR3 runs to 17 residues. CDR1 is MGHRA, CDR2 YSYEKL, per germline. The CDR3 DNA reads as TGCGCCAGCAGCCACCCATCTGACAGGGGCTGGGCCAACGTCCTGACTTTC. Protein: CASSHPSDRGWANVLTF.

This chain connects TRBV4-1 to TRBJ1-2, with a tentative D call TRBD1 (6 bases). CDR3 length: 14 residues. Per the germline V gene, CDR1 is MGHRA and CDR2 is YSYEKL. Trimming took 6 bases from V and 4 from J, leaving 15 bases between them. DNA for the CDR3: TGCGCCAGCAGTGGCCCCGGGACACCCTATGGCTACACCTTC. As protein: CASSGPGTPYGYTF.

This clone showed up just a few times. This chain uses TRBV11-3 with TRBJ2-1, with 8 bases identical to TRBD2. The CDR3 contains 11 residues. J was trimmed by 15 bases and V by 6 bases; bases with no gene match: 7. Germline values: CDR1 SGHNT, CDR2 YENEEA. The CDR3 DNA follows: TGTGCCAGCAGTCCTGGGCGGGGGGTGTTCTTC. Its protein product is CASSPGRGVFF.

This clone showed up just once. CDR3 sequence: CASSLSGVYNEQFF. As DNA, the CDR3 is TGTGCCAGCAGTCTTAGCGGGGTTTACAATGAGCAGTTCTTC. The chain is built from TRBV28 and TRBJ2-1; 8 positions match TRBD2. CDR1 is MDHEN and CDR2 is SYDVKM in the germline V gene. The CDR3 sequence is 14 residues long. V dropped 5 bases and J dropped 4; count of bases not matched to a gene: 4.

A single count supports this clone. The same CDR3 is also encoded by other DNA sequences in this sample. J is TRBJ1-1 and V is TRBV19; a possible D gene is TRBD1 (5 bases). Germline assignment: CDR1 LNHDA and CDR2 SQIVND (reference sequence). Trimming took 1 base from V and 5 from J, leaving 8 bases between them. The CDR3 has 13 amino acids. The CDR3 reads CASSIARGTEAFF. The CDR3 nucleotides read TGTGCCAGTAGTATAGCCCGGGGGACTGAAGCTTTCTTT.

The chain links TRBV9 to TRBJ2-1; tentatively, D is TRBD2 (5 bases). Trimming took 0 bases from V and 2 from J, leaving 15 bases between them. CDR1 is SGDLS and CDR2 is YYNGEE in the germline V gene. This CDR3 region has 17 residues. CDR3 protein: CASSVGPAGGPYNEQFF. CDR3 nucleotides: TGTGCCAGCAGCGTAGGTCCTGCAGGAGGTCCCTACAATGAGCAGTTCTTC.

DNA of the CDR3: TGTGCCAGCAGCGTGGGACAGTCAAGCTCTGGAAACACCATATATTTT. As protein: CASSVGQSSSGNTIYF. This chain connects TRBV9 to TRBJ1-3; 7 nucleotides line up with TRBD1. V dropped 2 bases and J dropped 0; count of bases not matched to a gene: 5. CDR3 size: 16 residues. Germline lookup yields CDR1 SGDLS and CDR2 YYNGEE.

The chain uses TRBV18 and TRBJ1-2; TRBD1 agrees at 7 bases. Germline V gene sequence: CDR1 KGHSH, CDR2 LQKENI. Trimming at V came to 8 bases and at J to 3 bases, leaving 12 bases not matched to a gene. The CDR3 contains 15 residues. CDR3 amino acids: CASTDAQGRYYGYTF. The DNA of the CDR3 is TGTGCCAGCACAGACGCACAGGGGAGGTACTATGGCTACACCTTC.

The V call is TRBV19, the J call TRBJ2-2; D perhaps matches TRBD2 (6 bases). CDR3 size: 15 residues. CDR1 LNHDA and CDR2 SQIVND come from the germline V gene (reference sequence). V lost 4 bases and J lost 5, with 14 bases in between. CDR3 sequence (DNA): TGTGCCAGTAGTACGACTGTTGCGGGGACCGGGGAGCTGTTTTTT. It yields the protein CASSTTVAGTGELFF. The full variable domain, rest sourced from reference TRBV19 and TRBJ2-2, is DGGITQSPKYLFRKEGQNVTLSCEQNLNHDAMYWYRQDPGQGLRLIYYSQIVNDFQKGDIAEGYSVSREKKESFPLTVTSAQKNPTAFYLCASSTTVAGTGELFFGEGSRLTVL.

V gene TRBV30 combines with J gene TRBJ1-2; D perhaps matches TRBD1 (5 bases). The CDR3 runs to 13 residues. Trimming shortened V by 2 bases and J by 4 bases, and 11 bases separated the two germline ends. Germline lookup yields CDR1 GTSNPN and CDR2 SVGIG (reference sequence). CDR3 coding DNA: TGTGCCTGGAGTCCTCAGGGCGGCTATGGCTACACCTTC. Protein product: CAWSPQGGYGYTF.

The genes are TRBV7-8 and TRBJ1-5; D possibly corresponds to TRBD1 (5 bases). V was shortened by 2 bases and J by 3 bases, with 14 bases between the two germline ends. This CDR3 has 16 residues. Germline V gene sequence: CDR1 SGHVS, CDR2 FQNEAQ. This CDR3 reads CASSLWWGGDNQPQHF. The CDR3 DNA follows: TGTGCCAGCAGCTTATGGTGGGGGGGGGACAATCAGCCCCAGCATTTT.

The chain links TRBV5-1 to TRBJ1-4, with D possibly TRBD1 on 6 matching bases. CDR1 and CDR2 from the germline V gene are SGHRS and YFSETQ. The CDR3 is made up of 12 amino acids. The V gene lost 4 bases and the J gene lost 8 bases, with 9 bases spanning the gap. The CDR3 region is CASSPQGEKLFF. The CDR3 nucleotides are TGCGCCAGCAGCCCGCAGGGGGAAAAACTGTTTTTT.

This clone appeared once. The chain carries TRBV19 and TRBJ1-4; a weak D match, TRBD1 (5 bases). The CDR3 contains 14 residues. The V gene lost 5 bases and the J gene lost 4 bases, with 11 bases spanning the gap. Per the germline V gene, CDR1 is LNHDA and CDR2 is SQIVND (reference sequence). DNA for the CDR3: TGTGCCAGTAGTTTCAGGGAGGATAATGAAAAACTGTTTTTT. Protein sequence: CASSFREDNEKLFF. Full variable domain (rest looked up from reference TRBV19 and TRBJ1-4): DGGITQSPKYLFRKEGQNVTLSCEQNLNHDAMYWYRQDPGQGLRLIYYSQIVNDFQKGDIAEGYSVSREKKESFPLTVTSAQKNPTAFYLCASSFREDNEKLFFGSGTQLSVL.

The V call is TRBV7-2, the J call TRBJ2-1; 10 nucleotides align to TRBD2. The trim removed 5 bases at V and 1 base at J, leaving 2 bases unmatched. The CDR3 extends over 15 amino acids. Germline CDR1 SGHTA, CDR2 FQGNSA. CDR3 amino acids: CASSVGLASYNEQFF. CDR3 bases: TGTGCCAGCAGCGTGGGACTAGCGTCCTACAATGAGCAGTTCTTC.

The chain combines TRBV7-9 with TRBJ1-5; D might be TRBD1 (5 bases). This CDR3 has 16 residues. The V end lost 2 bases, the J end lost 3 bases, and 14 bases lay between the germline ends. CDR1 is SEHNR and CDR2 is FQNEAQ in the germline V gene (reference sequence). CDR3 amino acids: CASSLSGGVPNQPQHF. For the CDR3, the DNA is TGTGCCAGCAGCTTATCAGGAGGGGTCCCCAATCAGCCCCAGCATTTT.

The genes are TRBV28 and TRBJ2-7, with 9 bases fitting TRBD1. The CDR3 has 15 residues. V was clipped by 5 bases and J by 4 bases; unmatched bases: 9. CDR1 MDHEN and CDR2 SYDVKM come from the germline V gene. CDR3: CASSTRDRVAYEQYF. The CDR3 DNA sequence: TGTGCCAGCAGTACCCGGGACAGGGTTGCTTACGAGCAGTACTTC.